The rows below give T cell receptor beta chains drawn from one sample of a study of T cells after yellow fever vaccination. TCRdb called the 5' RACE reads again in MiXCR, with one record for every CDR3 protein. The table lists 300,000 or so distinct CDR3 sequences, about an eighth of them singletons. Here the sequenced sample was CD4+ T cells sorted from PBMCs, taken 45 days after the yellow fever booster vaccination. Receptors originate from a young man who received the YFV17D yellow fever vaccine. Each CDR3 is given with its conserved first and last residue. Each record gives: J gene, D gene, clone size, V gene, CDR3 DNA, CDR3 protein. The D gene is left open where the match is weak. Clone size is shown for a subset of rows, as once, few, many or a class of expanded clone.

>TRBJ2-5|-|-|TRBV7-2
TGTGCCAGCAGCTTAGCACGGGGGCCGGGGGAAGAGACCCAGTACTTC
CASSLARGPGEETQYF
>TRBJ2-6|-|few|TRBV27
TGTGCCAGCAGTTTTAGGATGATGGCGCGGGGCCTAAGATACTCTGGGGCCAACGTCCTGACTTTC
CASSFRMMARGLRYSGANVLTF
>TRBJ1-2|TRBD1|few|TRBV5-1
TGCGCCAGCAGCCCTGGACAGGCCAGCTATGGCTACACCTTC
CASSPGQASYGYTF
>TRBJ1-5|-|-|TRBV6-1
TGTGCCAGCTGTCGTGGCACAGTTAGCAATCAGCCCCAGCATTTT
CASCRGTVSNQPQHF
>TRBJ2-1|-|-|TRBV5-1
TGCGCCAGCAGCTTGGCGCGGCACAATGAGCAGTTCTTC
CASSLARHNEQFF
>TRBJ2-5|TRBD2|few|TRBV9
TGTGCCAGCAGCCTTGGGGGGGGATGGCAGACCCAGTACTTC
CASSLGGGWQTQYF
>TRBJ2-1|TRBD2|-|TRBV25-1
TGTGCCAGCAGTAACCAGGGCACCTTTATGCTAGCGGATACAAATGAGCAGTTCTTC
CASSNQGTFMLADTNEQFF
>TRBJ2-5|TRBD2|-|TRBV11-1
TGTGCCAGCAGCTTAGTTGCGGGAGGATGGGAGACCCAGTACTTC
CASSLVAGGWETQYF
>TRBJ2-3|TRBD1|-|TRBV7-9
TGTGCCAGCAGCTTAAAGGGGGCGCCCCCAGATACGCAGTATTTT
CASSLKGAPPDTQYF
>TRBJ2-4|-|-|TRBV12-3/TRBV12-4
TGTGCCAGCAGCCCCGGGCCCACAGGAGCCCAGTACTTC
CASSPGPTGAQYF
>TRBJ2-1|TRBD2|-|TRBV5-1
TGCGCCAGCAGCTTCGAGCGGGAGTATTACAATGAGCAGTTCTTC
CASSFEREYYNEQFF
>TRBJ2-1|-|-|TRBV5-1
TGCGCCAGCAGCTTGCCCCGACTAGCCTACAATGAGCAGTTCTTC
CASSLPRLAYNEQFF
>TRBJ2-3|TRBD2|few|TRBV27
TGTGCCAGCAGTTTATCCCGGACTAGTAGGGATACGCAGTATTTT
CASSLSRTSRDTQYF
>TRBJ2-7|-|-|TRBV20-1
TGCAGTGCTACTTTTTCTGGCATCTACGAGCAGTACTTC
CSATFSGIYEQYF
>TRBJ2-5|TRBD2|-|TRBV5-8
TGTGCCAGCAGCGCTGGGACTAGCGGGATTCAAGAGACCCAGTACTTC
CASSAGTSGIQETQYF
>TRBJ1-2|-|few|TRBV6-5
TGTGCCAGCAGTTTCCTAGGGGCAGATTGGGGCTACACCTTC
CASSFLGADWGYTF
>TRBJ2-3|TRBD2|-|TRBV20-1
TGCAGTGCTAGGACTAGCGGGGGGCTAGATACGCAGTATTTT
CSARTSGGLDTQYF
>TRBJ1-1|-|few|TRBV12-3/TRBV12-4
TGTGCCAGCAGTTCGGACGGACACACTGAAGCTTTCTTT
CASSSDGHTEAFF
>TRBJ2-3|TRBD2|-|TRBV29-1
TGCAGCGTATCGGGACTAGCGACCTCTAGCACAGATACGCAGTATTTT
CSVSGLATSSTDTQYF
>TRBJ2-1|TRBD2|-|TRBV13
TGTGCCAGCAGCTTAGTCAAGGGGAGCGGGAGGAACAATGAGCAGTTCTTC
CASSLVKGSGRNNEQFF
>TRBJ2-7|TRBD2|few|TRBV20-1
TGCAGTGCACCACGGCCTAGCGGGGGGCTCCACGAGCAGTACTTC
CSAPRPSGGLHEQYF
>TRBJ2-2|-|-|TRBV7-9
TGTGCCAGCAGGACAACCGACACGGCGAACACCGGGGAGCTGTTTTTT
CASRTTDTANTGELFF
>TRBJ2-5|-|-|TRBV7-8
TGTGCCAGCAGCTTAGCCCGGGGCGGGTGGGATCAAGAGACCCAGTACTTC
CASSLARGGWDQETQYF
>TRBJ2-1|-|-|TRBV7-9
TGTGCCAGCAGCTTAGACTGGCGGGATGGCCGGGATGAGCAGTTCTTC
CASSLDWRDGRDEQFF
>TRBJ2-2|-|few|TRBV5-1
TGCGCCAGCAGCTTGGCCGTGGGGACTTTCACCGGGGAGCTGTTTTTT
CASSLAVGTFTGELFF
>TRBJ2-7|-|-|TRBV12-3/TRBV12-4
TGTGCCAGCAGTTTCAGGGGTCAGGGAACATACGAGCATTACTTC
CASSFRGQGTYEHYF
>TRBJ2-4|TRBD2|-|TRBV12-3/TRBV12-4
TGTGCCAGCACAACTAGCGCCGAAAACATTCAGTACTTC
CASTTSAENIQYF
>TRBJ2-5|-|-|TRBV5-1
TGCGCCAGCAGCTTGGAGGACAGTGGAGAGACCCAGTACTTC
CASSLEDSGETQYF
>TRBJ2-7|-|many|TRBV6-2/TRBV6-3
TGTGCCAGCAGTTTGATAGCCAACGAGCAGTACTTC
CASSLIANEQYF
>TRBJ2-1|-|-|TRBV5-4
TGTGCCAGCAGCTTGGGGGGGACCCCAGGGAATGAGCAGTTCTTC
CASSLGGTPGNEQFF
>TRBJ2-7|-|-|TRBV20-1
TGCAGTGCGAAATACAACTACGAGCAGTACTTC
CSAKYNYEQYF
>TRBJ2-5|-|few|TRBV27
TGTGCCAGCAGTTCCCTGACCGGGGACCAGTACTTC
CASSSLTGDQYF
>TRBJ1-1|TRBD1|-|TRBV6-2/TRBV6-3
TGTGCCAGCAGGCCCGACAGGGGTTTCAGGGGGAACACTGAAGCTTTCTTT
CASRPDRGFRGNTEAFF
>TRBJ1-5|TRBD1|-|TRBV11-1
TGTGCCAGCAGCAAACCGGGACAGGGGGTAGTACCGGTCAATCAGCCCCAGCATTTT
CASSKPGQGVVPVNQPQHF
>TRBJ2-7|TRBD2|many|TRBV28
TGTGCCAGCACGGGGACTAGCGGGGGGGTAATCTACGAGCAGTACTTC
CASTGTSGGVIYEQYF
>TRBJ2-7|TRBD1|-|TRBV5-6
TGTGCCAGCAGCTCCGGGACAGGGGGCATTCGGCAGTACTTC
CASSSGTGGIRQYF
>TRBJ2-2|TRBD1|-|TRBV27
TGTGCCAGCAGTTTCCGGTCGACAGGGGGCTTTACCGGGGAGCTGTTTTTT
CASSFRSTGGFTGELFF
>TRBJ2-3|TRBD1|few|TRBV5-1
TGCGCCAGCAGCTTGGGACAGGGGCACGCAGATACGCAGTATTTT
CASSLGQGHADTQYF
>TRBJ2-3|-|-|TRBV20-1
TGCAGTGCTTGGCATACAGTAAATTCAGATACGCAGTATTTT
CSAWHTVNSDTQYF
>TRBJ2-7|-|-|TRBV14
TGTGCCAGCAGCCGTAAGGGGCATTCCTACGAGCAGTACTTC
CASSRKGHSYEQYF
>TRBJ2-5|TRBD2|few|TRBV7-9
TGTGCCAGCAGCTTGACTAGCGGGACGGGTGAGACCCAGTACTTC
CASSLTSGTGETQYF
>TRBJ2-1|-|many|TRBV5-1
TGCGCCAGCAGCGGGGATTGGGGGAACGTCTACAATGAGCAGTTCTTC
CASSGDWGNVYNEQFF